The 11 T cell receptor beta chains below come from one sample, sequenced in a study of T cells in women clearing cervical HPV infection. The table came from immunoSEQ multiplex PCR; TCRdb's copy has only in-frame clones and leaves some out. This sample's clone table lists some 40,000 clones. Sequenced material: blood buffy coat. All receptors come from a woman aged 18 to 75 with a cervical HPV16 infection that either progressed to CIN3+ or cleared (not recorded which).

On this clone: The read ends 3 residues early relative to the CDR3; the germline J gene fills the gap. The chain combines TRBV23-1 with TRBJ1-2, with D maybe TRBD1 (5 bases). TRBV23-1 falls under the ORF class, with uncertain function. The CDR3 length is 16 residues. The chain's CDR3 is CASSQGPRVRSYDYTF. Incomplete CDR3 DNA: TGCGCCAGCAGTCAAGGCCCCAGGGTTAGGAGCTACGAC.

As to this clone: Read data end 3 residues before the CDR3 end; the end is taken from the germline J gene. This rearrangement joins TRBV5-1 to TRBJ1-1; possibly TRBD1 for D (6 bases). There are 14 residues in the CDR3. The V and J ends lost 3 bases and 1 base respectively, with 10 bases between them. Germline lookup yields CDR1 SGHRS and CDR2 YFSETQ. This chain's CDR3 is CASSSRGQNTEAFF. CDR3 DNA, as far as it was read: TGCGCCAGCAGCTCCAGGGGTCAGAACACTGAA. The variable domain in full, with the rest retrieved from reference TRBV5-1 and TRBJ1-1, is KAGVTQTPRYLIKTRGQQVTLSCSPISGHRSVSWYQQTPGQGLQFLFEYFSETQRNKGNFPGRFSGRQFSNSRSEMNVSTLELGDSALYLCASSSRGQNTEAFFGQGTRLTVV.

A remark on this clone: Coverage ceases 3 residues before the CDR3 finishes, and the germline J gene fills in the end. The V and J genes are TRBV5-1 and TRBJ2-4; 8 bases agree with TRBD1. The CDR3 runs 16 residues. J lost 4 bases, V lost 5 bases, and 11 bases had no gene match. The V gene's germline CDR1 is SGHRS and CDR2 YFSETQ. CDR3 loop: CASRPNHQGAKNIQYF. The part of the CDR3 DNA that was read is TGCGCCAGCAGACCCAACCATCAGGGGGCGAAAAACATT.

As for this clone: The CDR3 end lies 3 residues beyond the end of the read and is filled in from the germline J gene. This chain links TRBV7-9 with TRBJ1-2; D not certain. Germline-derived CDR1 and CDR2 are SEHNR and FQNEAQ (reference sequence). V was trimmed by 2 bases and J by 0 bases, leaving 7 bases between them. The CDR3 is made up of 14 amino acids. Here the CDR3 reads CASSLNSPNYGYTF. The CDR3 DNA, read in part, is TGTGCCAGCAGCTTAAACTCACCTAACTATGGC. Complete variable domain (other parts from reference TRBV7-9 and TRBJ1-2): DTGVSQNPRHKITKRGQNVTFRCDPISEHNRLYWYRQTLGQGPEFLTYFQNEAQLEKSRLLSDRFSAERPKGSFSTLEIQRTEQGDSAMYLCASSLNSPNYGYTFGSGTRLTVV.

To note about this clone: The read ends 3 residues before the CDR3 terminus; that terminus is restored from the germline J gene. The V gene is TRBV7-3, the J gene TRBJ2-2, with D perhaps matching TRBD1 (7 bases). Germline lookup yields CDR1 SGHTA and CDR2 FQGTGA. This CDR3 contains 14 residues. CDR3 sequence: CASSPGGTDSPLFF. The covered CDR3 bases are TGTGCCAGCAGCCCAGGGGGGACAGATTCACCG.

As regards this clone: From the germline J gene comes the end of the CDR3, since the read stops 3 residues before it. The chain uses TRBV7-9 and TRBJ1-1; a possible D gene is TRBD1 (6 bases). This CDR3 has 15 residues. Germline V gene sequence: CDR1 SEHNR, CDR2 FQNEAQ (reference sequence). The covered CDR3 bases are TGTGCCAGCAGCCCAGAAAACAGGGCCCAGGGCATT. Translation gives CASSPENRAQGI. The CDR3 in full is CASSPENRAQGIAFF.

To note about this clone: The read halts 3 residues ahead of the CDR3 end, with the missing end drawn from the germline J gene. This rearrangement joins TRBV7-8 to TRBJ2-2, with 9 bases fitting TRBD1. This CDR3 is built from 15 residues. Germline CDR1 and CDR2: SGHVS and FQNEAQ. The part of the CDR3 DNA that was read is TGTGCCAGCAGCATTTCCGGGACAGGGTTATCACCG. Translated, it gives CASSISGTGLSP. The CDR3 reads in full as CASSISGTGLSPLFF.

To note about this clone: Coverage ceases 3 residues before the CDR3 finishes, and the germline J gene fills in the end. V is TRBV7-9 and J is TRBJ1-1; no definite D call. V was trimmed by 5 bases and J by 0 bases, leaving 10 bases between them. This CDR3 spans 14 amino acids. Germline V gives CDR1 SEHNR, CDR2 FQNEAQ (reference sequence). The CDR3 is CASSLVGLNTEAFF. CDR3 DNA (partial): TGTGCCAGCAGCCTAGTAGGGTTGAACACTGAA.

About this clone: From the germline J gene comes the end of the CDR3, since the read stops 3 residues before it. V and J are TRBV20-1 and TRBJ2-3; the D gene is possibly TRBD2 (5 bases). V lost 4 bases and J 0 bases, leaving 14 bases between the germline ends. The CDR3 has 15 residues. CDR1 is DFQATT and CDR2 is SNEGSKA in the germline V gene (reference sequence). The sequenced part of the CDR3 DNA is TGCAGTGCTATTGGCTCTAGCAGAAGCACAGATACG. Its translation: CSAIGSSRSTDT. The whole CDR3 protein reads CSAIGSSRSTDTQYF.

About this clone: From the germline J gene comes the end of the CDR3, since the read stops 3 residues before it. The chain is built from TRBV5-4 and TRBJ2-3; 9 bases fit TRBD1. V shed 4 bases, J shed 5 bases, and the junction held 8 bases outside the gene matches. The CDR3 length is 15 residues. Germline assignment: CDR1 SGHNT and CDR2 YYREEE (reference sequence). The CDR3: CASSPRDRVRDTQYF. The CDR3 bases that were read are TGTGCCAGCAGCCCCCGGGACAGGGTCCGAGATACG.

Comment on this clone: The CDR3 end falls 3 residues outside the read, so it is completed with the germline J gene. V usage is TRBV20-1 and J usage is TRBJ2-1; D possibly corresponds to TRBD1 (6 bases). Germline CDR1 and CDR2: DFQATT and SNEGSKA (reference sequence). Trimming pared 5 bases from V and 9 bases from J, leaving 26 bases between. This CDR3 spans 16 amino acids. CDR3 sequence reads: CSAAFTGTTGGTEQFF. CDR3 DNA, as far as it was read: TGCAGTGCTGCCTTTACCGGGACAACTGGGGGTACTGAG.